These 15 T cell receptor beta chains share one sample of origin, sequenced in a study of OX40 agonist ivuxolimab in advanced cancers. Libraries were prepared by immunoSEQ multiplex PCR; TCRdb keeps only in-frame clonotypes and omits some of them. The sample includes about 55,000 clones, 77% of them seen just once. The sample in question was CD4+ or CD8+ T cells sorted from blood, obtained in a trial of the OX40 agonist ivuxolimab. All receptors come from an adult with an advanced solid tumor such as melanoma, head and neck, liver or kidney cancer.

As to this clone: A read error may account for a junction end that differs from germline. V is TRBV28 and J is TRBJ2-1; 8 bases agree with TRBD2. Per the germline V gene, CDR1 is MDHEN and CDR2 is SYDVKM. This CDR3 has 18 residues. The CDR3 sequence: CASRDGIGGREAYNEQFF. CDR3 bases: TGTGCCAGCAGGGACGGGATAGGTGGGCGGGAGGCCTATAATGAGCAGTTCTTC.

The chain links TRBV12-5 to TRBJ1-5; D remains unclear. V was shortened by 1 base and J by 5 bases, with 6 bases between the two germline ends. This CDR3 comprises 13 residues. CDR1 is LGHNT and CDR2 is FRNRAP in the germline V gene. Here the CDR3 DNA reads TGTGCTAGTGGTTTGGACAGTTATCAGCCCCAGCATTTT. Translating it yields CASGLDSYQPQHF.

The table lists this clone with a count of one. V gene TRBV9 combines with J gene TRBJ2-7, with TRBD1 matching 11 bases. Germline V gene lookup returns CDR1 SGDLS and CDR2 YYNGEE. The CDR3 is 17 amino acids. Unmatched junction bases numbered 11, after V lost 1 base and J lost 5 bases. CDR3 sequence reads: CASSVTHSGTGGNEQYF. In DNA form, the CDR3 reads TGTGCCAGCAGCGTAACTCACTCCGGGACAGGGGGAAACGAGCAGTACTTC.

The chain couples TRBV11-2 to TRBJ1-1; the D gene is possibly TRBD1 (5 bases). In germline, CDR1 is SGHAT, CDR2 FQNNGV. The CDR3 spans 14 residues. The V and J ends lost 6 bases and 1 base respectively, with 12 bases between them. The CDR3 bases are TGTGCCAGCAGGAAGGGGACGGGGAACACTGAAGCTTTCTTT. Amino acids: CASRKGTGNTEAFF.

V gene TRBV27 combines with J gene TRBJ2-5; D gene uncertain. This CDR3 is 14 amino acids long. Germline CDR1 is MNHEY and CDR2 is SMNVEV (reference sequence). Trimming pared 3 bases from V and 7 bases from J, leaving 15 bases between. The CDR3 here is CASSFWKGSVTQYF. CDR3 coding DNA: TGTGCCAGCAGTTTTTGGAAGGGCTCGGTGACCCAGTACTTC.

The CDR3 protein is CASSKTGKGNQPQHF. CDR3 DNA sequence: TGTGCCAGCAGCAAGACAGGGAAGGGGAACCAGCCCCAGCATTTT. V usage is TRBV2 and J usage is TRBJ1-5; 7 nucleotides match TRBD1. The trim removed 6 bases at V and 7 bases at J, leaving 12 bases unmatched. The germline V gene encodes CDR1 SNHLY and CDR2 FYNNEI. This CDR3 contains 15 residues.

Details on this clone: Other DNA sequences in this specimen translate into the identical CDR3. The rearrangement uses TRBV6-6 and TRBJ2-2, with D uncertain. Germline values: CDR1 MNHNY, CDR2 SVGAGI (reference sequence). This CDR3 is 12 amino acids long. V lost 2 bases to trimming and J lost 6 bases, with 4 bases between them. CDR3 sequence (DNA): TGTGCCAGCAGTTACCGAGCCGGGGAGCTGTTTTTT. Translated: CASSYRAGELFF.

In nucleotides, the CDR3 is TGTGCCAGCTCACCCAGGCGTGCAACTAATGAAAAACTGTTTTTT. It yields the protein CASSPRRATNEKLFF. V gene TRBV18 combines with J gene TRBJ1-4, with unresolved D. The CDR3 has 15 amino acids. CDR1 KGHSH and CDR2 LQKENI come from the germline V gene. The germline V and J ends were trimmed by 3 bases and 0 bases, with 8 bases remaining between them. The variable domain in full, with the rest retrieved from reference TRBV18 and TRBJ1-4, is NAGVMQNPRHLVRRRGQEARLRCSPMKGHSHVYWYRQLPEEGLKFMVYLQKENIIDESGMPKERFSAEFPKEGPSILRIQQVVRGDSAAYFCASSPRRATNEKLFFGSGTQLSVL.

This chain links TRBV2 with TRBJ2-3; D is possibly TRBD1 (6 bases). The CDR3 totals 13 residues. CDR1 SNHLY and CDR2 FYNNEI come from the germline V gene. Deletions cut 6 bases from V and 0 bases from J, with 7 bases between. Here the CDR3 DNA reads TGTGCCAGCAGCAGGGGTAGCACAGATACGCAGTATTTT. Translating gives CASSRGSTDTQYF.

The V call is TRBV2, the J call TRBJ1-1; the D gene is possibly TRBD1 (6 bases). Germline lookup yields CDR1 SNHLY and CDR2 FYNNEI. V lost 8 bases, J lost 9 bases, and 13 bases lay in between. The CDR3 totals 11 residues. CDR3 DNA: TGTGCCAGCGCCAGGGGAAGTAAAGCTTTCTTT. Amino acid sequence: CASARGSKAFF.

The chain combines TRBV18 with TRBJ2-7; tentative D call: TRBD2 (5 bases). CDR1 and CDR2 from the germline V gene are KGHSH and LQKENI. The V end was cut by 3 bases, the J end by 3 bases, with 12 bases between. The CDR3 has 14 residues. The DNA of the CDR3 is TGTGCCAGCTCACCTGCCAGAGGAGGCTACGAGCAGTACTTC. Translation: CASSPARGGYEQYF. Filled out from reference TRBV18 and TRBJ2-7, the complete variable domain reads NAGVMQNPRHLVRRRGQEARLRCSPMKGHSHVYWYRQLPEEGLKFMVYLQKENIIDESGMPKERFSAEFPKEGPSILRIQQVVRGDSAAYFCASSPARGGYEQYFGPGTRLTVT.

The rearrangement links TRBV7-2 to TRBJ2-3, with D tentatively TRBD1 or TRBD2 (5 bases each). CDR3 length: 15 amino acids. V dropped 1 base and J dropped 8 bases, with 16 bases sitting between them. Germline V gene lookup returns CDR1 SGHTA and CDR2 FQGNSA. This chain's CDR3 is CASSLDGTPPGTQYF. The CDR3 DNA follows: TGTGCCAGCAGCTTAGACGGGACGCCCCCGGGTACGCAGTATTTT.

The rearrangement joins TRBV14 to TRBJ2-1, with TRBD2 matching 12 bases. The CDR3 sequence is 16 residues long. Germline CDR1 and CDR2: SGHDN and FVKESK. Trimming cost V 6 bases and J 7 bases; bases outside gene matches: 10. The CDR3 DNA sequence: TGTGCCAGCAGAACCTCTAGCGGGGGGGTGATGAATGAGCAGTTCTTC. It is translated as CASRTSSGGVMNEQFF.

The chain has TRBV14 and TRBJ1-2, with TRBD1 matching over 10 bases. The CDR3 runs to 19 residues. Germline CDR1 is SGHDN and CDR2 is FVKESK. Losses at the gene ends were 2 bases for V and 1 base for J; bases not matched to a gene: 13. The CDR3 DNA is TGTGCCAGCAGCCAACACCGGGACAGGGGCCGAAGCCTTAACTATGGCTACACCTTC. It yields the protein CASSQHRDRGRSLNYGYTF.

The V call is TRBV7-9, the J call TRBJ2-4; 7 nucleotides agree with TRBD1. The V gene's germline CDR1 is SEHNR and CDR2 FQNEAQ (reference sequence). Trimming removed 6 bases from V and 1 base from J; junction bases left unmatched: 3. The CDR3 is 14 amino acids. CDR3 in DNA: TGTGCCAGCAGTTTACAGGGGGCCAAAAACATTCAGTACTTC. Protein: CASSLQGAKNIQYF. The whole variable domain, filled in from reference TRBV7-9 and TRBJ2-4, reads DTGVSQNPRHKITKRGQNVTFRCDPISEHNRLYWYRQTLGQGPEFLTYFQNEAQLEKSRLLSDRFSAERPKGSFSTLEIQRTEQGDSAMYLCASSLQGAKNIQYFGAGTRLSVL.